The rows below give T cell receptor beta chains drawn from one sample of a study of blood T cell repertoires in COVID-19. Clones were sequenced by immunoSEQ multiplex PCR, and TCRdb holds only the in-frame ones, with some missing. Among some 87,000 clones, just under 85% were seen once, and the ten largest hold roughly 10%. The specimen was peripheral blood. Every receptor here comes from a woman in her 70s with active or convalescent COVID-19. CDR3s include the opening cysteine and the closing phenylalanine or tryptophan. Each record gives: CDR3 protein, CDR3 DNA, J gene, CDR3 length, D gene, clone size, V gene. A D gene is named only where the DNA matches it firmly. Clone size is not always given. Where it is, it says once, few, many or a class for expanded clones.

cdr3_aa: CASSSGVGELFF; cdr3_nt: TGTGCCAGCAGTTCCGGGGTCGGGGAGCTGTTTTTT; j_call: TRBJ2-2; cdr3_length: 12; d_call: .; clone_size: .; v_call: TRBV28
cdr3_aa: CASSLDYSSSYNEQFF; cdr3_nt: TGTGCCAGCAGCTTGGACTACTCGAGCTCCTACAATGAGCAGTTCTTC; j_call: TRBJ2-1; cdr3_length: 16; d_call: .; clone_size: once; v_call: TRBV5-4
cdr3_aa: CASSAPLRVNTEAFF; cdr3_nt: TGTGCCAGCAGCGCCCCACTCAGGGTGAACACTGAAGCTTTCTTT; j_call: TRBJ1-1; cdr3_length: 15; d_call: .; clone_size: .; v_call: TRBV11-2
cdr3_aa: CASSQVGTGVNIQYF; cdr3_nt: TGCGCCAGCAGCCAAGTTGGGACAGGGGTAAACATTCAGTACTTC; j_call: TRBJ2-4; cdr3_length: 15; d_call: TRBD1; clone_size: once; v_call: TRBV4-1
cdr3_aa: CASSRGRDREILVTEAFF; cdr3_nt: TGTGCCAGCAGCAGGGGCAGGGACAGGGAGATTTTGGTGACTGAAGCTTTCTTT; j_call: TRBJ1-1; cdr3_length: 18; d_call: .; clone_size: once; v_call: TRBV21-1
cdr3_aa: CASRTPRGEKLFF; cdr3_nt: TGTGCCAGCAGGACCCCCCGCGGTGAAAAACTGTTTTTT; j_call: TRBJ1-4; cdr3_length: 13; d_call: .; clone_size: .; v_call: TRBV12-3/TRBV12-4
cdr3_aa: CSVSGQGTTEAFF; cdr3_nt: TGCAGCGTTTCGGGACAGGGCACGACTGAAGCTTTCTTT; j_call: TRBJ1-1; cdr3_length: 13; d_call: TRBD1; clone_size: .; v_call: TRBV29-1
cdr3_aa: CATSVRTGGQEQFF; cdr3_nt: TGTGCCACCAGTGTAAGGACAGGGGGCCAAGAGCAGTTCTTC; j_call: TRBJ2-1; cdr3_length: 14; d_call: TRBD1; clone_size: .; v_call: TRBV24-1
cdr3_aa: CASSLVGQVFSYNEQFF; cdr3_nt: TGTGCCAGCAGCTTGGTAGGACAGGTATTCTCCTACAATGAGCAGTTCTTC; j_call: TRBJ2-1; cdr3_length: 17; d_call: TRBD1; clone_size: .; v_call: TRBV7-2
cdr3_aa: CASTLSDGNIQYF; cdr3_nt: TGTGCCAGCACCCTTTCCGACGGGAACATTCAGTACTTC; j_call: TRBJ2-4; cdr3_length: 13; d_call: .; clone_size: .; v_call: TRBV28
cdr3_aa: CASTNYLGGETQYF; cdr3_nt: TGTGCCAGCACCAACTACTTAGGCGGGGAGACCCAGTACTTC; j_call: TRBJ2-5; cdr3_length: 14; d_call: .; clone_size: .; v_call: TRBV11-2
cdr3_aa: CASSARQGVILLF; cdr3_nt: TGTGCCAGCAGCGCTCGACAGGGGGTGATACTTTTGTTT; j_call: TRBJ1-1; cdr3_length: 13; d_call: TRBD1; clone_size: .; v_call: TRBV6-5
cdr3_aa: CASSPHGASSYEQYF; cdr3_nt: TGTGCCAGCAGCCCCCACGGCGCTAGCTCCTACGAGCAGTACTTC; j_call: TRBJ2-7; cdr3_length: 15; d_call: .; clone_size: .; v_call: TRBV14
cdr3_aa: CASSTGGGRYGYTF; cdr3_nt: TGTGCCAGCAGTACCGGGGGGGGGAGATATGGCTACACCTTC; j_call: TRBJ1-2; cdr3_length: 14; d_call: .; clone_size: .; v_call: TRBV6-5
cdr3_aa: CASSQMTGLEDEKLFF; cdr3_nt: TGTGCCAGTAGCCAAATGACAGGGCTCGAAGATGAAAAACTGTTTTTT; j_call: TRBJ1-4; cdr3_length: 16; d_call: TRBD1; clone_size: .; v_call: TRBV19
cdr3_aa: CASNTFGGVNTEAFF; cdr3_nt: TGTGCCAGTAACACCTTCGGGGGGGTGAACACTGAAGCTTTCTTT; j_call: TRBJ1-1; cdr3_length: 15; d_call: .; clone_size: few; v_call: TRBV19
cdr3_aa: CASSWGQGEKLFF; cdr3_nt: TGTGCCAGCAGCTGGGGACAGGGAGAGAAACTGTTTTTT; j_call: TRBJ1-4; cdr3_length: 13; d_call: TRBD1; clone_size: .; v_call: TRBV14
cdr3_aa: CASSGTRGRGGFQETQYF; cdr3_nt: TGTGCCAGCAGTGGGACCCGGGGTAGGGGAGGATTCCAAGAGACCCAGTACTTC; j_call: TRBJ2-5; cdr3_length: 18; d_call: .; clone_size: .; v_call: TRBV5-4
cdr3_aa: CASSPLGHTEAFF; cdr3_nt: TGTGCCAGCAGTCCTCTGGGGCACACTGAAGCTTTCTTT; j_call: TRBJ1-1; cdr3_length: 13; d_call: .; clone_size: few; v_call: TRBV12-3/TRBV12-4
cdr3_aa: CASKDSSSYNSPLHF; cdr3_nt: TGCGCCAGCAAGGACAGCAGCTCCTATAATTCACCCCTCCACTTT; j_call: TRBJ1-6; cdr3_length: 15; d_call: .; clone_size: .; v_call: TRBV5-1
cdr3_aa: CASSPQVTGGRAKNIQYF; cdr3_nt: TGTGCCAGCTCACCACAAGTAACAGGGGGACGAGCCAAAAACATTCAGTACTTC; j_call: TRBJ2-4; cdr3_length: 18; d_call: TRBD1; clone_size: .; v_call: TRBV18
cdr3_aa: CASSQGQSNSPLHF; cdr3_nt: TGTGCCAGCAGCCAAGGACAGTCCAATTCACCCCTCCACTTT; j_call: TRBJ1-6; cdr3_length: 14; d_call: .; clone_size: few; v_call: TRBV3-1/TRBV3-2
cdr3_aa: CASSLGVAGRTSFGEQFF; cdr3_nt: TGTGCCAGCAGCTTAGGGGTAGCGGGGAGAACGTCATTCGGTGAGCAGTTCTTC; j_call: TRBJ2-1; cdr3_length: 18; d_call: TRBD2; clone_size: .; v_call: TRBV7-2
cdr3_aa: CASIYSGTQYF; cdr3_nt: TGTGCCAGCATCTACTCTGGTACGCAGTATTTT; j_call: TRBJ2-3; cdr3_length: 11; d_call: .; clone_size: few; v_call: TRBV27
cdr3_aa: CASSGDRSLSNYGYTF; cdr3_nt: TGTGCCAGCAGCGGGGACAGATCCCTATCTAACTATGGCTACACCTTC; j_call: TRBJ1-2; cdr3_length: 16; d_call: TRBD1; clone_size: .; v_call: TRBV5-6
cdr3_aa: CASSPNDLGGYEQYF; cdr3_nt: TGTGCCAGCAGTCCCAACGACTTGGGAGGCTACGAGCAGTACTTC; j_call: TRBJ2-7; cdr3_length: 15; d_call: .; clone_size: .; v_call: TRBV28
cdr3_aa: CSASGWSRGADTQYF; cdr3_nt: TGCAGTGCTAGTGGATGGTCAAGGGGCGCAGATACGCAGTATTTT; j_call: TRBJ2-3; cdr3_length: 15; d_call: .; clone_size: .; v_call: TRBV20-1
cdr3_aa: CASSEAPQGGPYEQYF; cdr3_nt: TGTGCCAGCAGTGAAGCGCCACAGGGGGGGCCCTACGAGCAGTACTTC; j_call: TRBJ2-7; cdr3_length: 16; d_call: .; clone_size: .; v_call: TRBV6-1